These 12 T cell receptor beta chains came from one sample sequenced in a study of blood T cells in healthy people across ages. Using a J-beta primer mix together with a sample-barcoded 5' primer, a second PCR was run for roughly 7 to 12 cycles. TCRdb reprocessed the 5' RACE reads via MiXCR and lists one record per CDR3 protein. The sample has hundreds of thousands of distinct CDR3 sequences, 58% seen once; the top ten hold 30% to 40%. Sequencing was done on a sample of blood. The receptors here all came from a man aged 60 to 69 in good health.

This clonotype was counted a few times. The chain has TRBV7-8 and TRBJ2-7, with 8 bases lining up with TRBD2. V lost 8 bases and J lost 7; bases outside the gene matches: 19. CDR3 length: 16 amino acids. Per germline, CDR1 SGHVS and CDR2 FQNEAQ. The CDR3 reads CASGPLNSGVMGEQYF. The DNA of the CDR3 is TGTGCCAGCGGCCCCTTGAATAGCGGGGTGATGGGGGAGCAGTACTTC.

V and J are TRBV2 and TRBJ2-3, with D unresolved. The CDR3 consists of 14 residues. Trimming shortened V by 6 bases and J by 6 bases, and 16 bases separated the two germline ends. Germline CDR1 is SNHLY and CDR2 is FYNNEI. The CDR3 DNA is TGTGCCAGCAGCGTGGGCCCCGGACGGGATACGCAGTATTTT. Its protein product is CASSVGPGRDTQYF. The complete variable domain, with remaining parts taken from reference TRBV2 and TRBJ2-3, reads EPEVTQTPSHQVTQMGQEVILRCVPISNHLYFYWYRQILGQKVEFLVSFYNNEISEKSEIFDDQFSVERPDGSNFTLKIRSTKLEDSAMYFCASSVGPGRDTQYFGPGTRLTVL.

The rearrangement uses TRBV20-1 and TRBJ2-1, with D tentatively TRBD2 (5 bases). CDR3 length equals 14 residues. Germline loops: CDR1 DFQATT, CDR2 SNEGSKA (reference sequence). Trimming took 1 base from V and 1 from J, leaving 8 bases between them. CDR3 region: CSARAEGSYNEQFF. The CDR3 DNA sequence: TGCAGTGCTAGAGCCGAGGGATCCTACAATGAGCAGTTCTTC.

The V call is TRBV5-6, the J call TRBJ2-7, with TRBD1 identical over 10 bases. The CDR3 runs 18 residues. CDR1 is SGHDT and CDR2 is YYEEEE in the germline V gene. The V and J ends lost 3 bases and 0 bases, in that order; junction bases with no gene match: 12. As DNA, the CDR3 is TGTGCCAGCAGCTCCAGACAGGGGGCGACCCGTTTCTCCTACGAGCAGTACTTC. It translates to CASSSRQGATRFSYEQYF.

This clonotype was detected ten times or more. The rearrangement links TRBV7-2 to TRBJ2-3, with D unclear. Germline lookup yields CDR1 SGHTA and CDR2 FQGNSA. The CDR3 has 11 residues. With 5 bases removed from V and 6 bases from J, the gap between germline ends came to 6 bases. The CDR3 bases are TGTGCCAGCAGCCAACTGGATACGCAGTATTTT. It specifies CASSQLDTQYF.

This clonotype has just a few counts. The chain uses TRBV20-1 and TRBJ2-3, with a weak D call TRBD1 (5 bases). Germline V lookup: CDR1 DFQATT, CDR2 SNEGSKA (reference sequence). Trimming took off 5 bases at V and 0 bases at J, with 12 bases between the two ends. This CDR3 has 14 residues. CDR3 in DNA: TGCAGTGCTGACAGTGGGCTGAGCACAGATACGCAGTATTTT. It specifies CSADSGLSTDTQYF.

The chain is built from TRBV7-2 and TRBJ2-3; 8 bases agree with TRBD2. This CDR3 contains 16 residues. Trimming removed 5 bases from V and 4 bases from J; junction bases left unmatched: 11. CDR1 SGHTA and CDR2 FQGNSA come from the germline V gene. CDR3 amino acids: CASSLNGGGTSDTQYF. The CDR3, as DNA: TGTGCCAGCAGCCTCAACGGGGGGGGCACATCAGATACGCAGTATTTT. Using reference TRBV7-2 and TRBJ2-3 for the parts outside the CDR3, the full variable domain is GAGVSQSPSNKVTEKGKDVELRCDPISGHTALYWYRQSLGQGLEFLIYFQGNSAPDKSGLPSDRFSAERTGGSVSTLTIQRTQQEDSAVYLCASSLNGGGTSDTQYFGPGTRLTVL.

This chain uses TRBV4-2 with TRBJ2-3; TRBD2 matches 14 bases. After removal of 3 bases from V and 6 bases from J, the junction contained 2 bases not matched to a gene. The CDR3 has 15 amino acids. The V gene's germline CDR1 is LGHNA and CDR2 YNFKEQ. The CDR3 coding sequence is TGTGCCAGCAGCCAGGGACTAGCGGGAGTGGATACGCAGTATTTT. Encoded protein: CASSQGLAGVDTQYF.

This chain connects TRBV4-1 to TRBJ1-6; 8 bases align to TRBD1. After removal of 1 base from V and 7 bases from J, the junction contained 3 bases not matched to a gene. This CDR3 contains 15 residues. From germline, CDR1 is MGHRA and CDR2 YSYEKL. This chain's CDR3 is CASSQGQGLNSPLHF. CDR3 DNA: TGCGCCAGCAGCCAAGGACAGGGGCTAAATTCACCCCTCCACTTT.

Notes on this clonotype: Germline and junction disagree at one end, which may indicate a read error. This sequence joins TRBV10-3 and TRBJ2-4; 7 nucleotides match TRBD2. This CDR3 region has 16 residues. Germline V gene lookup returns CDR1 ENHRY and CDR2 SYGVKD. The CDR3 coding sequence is TGTGCCATCGGTGAGTCGGGAGGCTTAACCAAAAACATTCAGTACTTC. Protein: CAIGESGGLTKNIQYF.

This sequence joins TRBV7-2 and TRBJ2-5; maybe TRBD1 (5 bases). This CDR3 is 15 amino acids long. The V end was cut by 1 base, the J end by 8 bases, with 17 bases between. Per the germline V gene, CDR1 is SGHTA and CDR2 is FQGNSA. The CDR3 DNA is TGTGCCAGCAGCTTAGGTGGGGCTAGGGTCCCAACCCAGTACTTC. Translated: CASSLGGARVPTQYF.

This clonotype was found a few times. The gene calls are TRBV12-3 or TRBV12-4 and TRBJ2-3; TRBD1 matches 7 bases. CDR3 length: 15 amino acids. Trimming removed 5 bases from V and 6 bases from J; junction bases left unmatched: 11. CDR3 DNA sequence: TGTGCCAGCAGTCCCCAGGGACAGCTATATGATACGCAGTATTTT. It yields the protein CASSPQGQLYDTQYF.